What follows are 20 T cell receptor beta chains derived from one specimen sequenced in a study of T cell repertoires in cytomegalovirus infection. The antigens for these receptors are not known. TCRdb reprocessed the reads with MiXCR, giving one entry per CDR3 protein. The top ten hold around 13% of the sample, which has 650,000 to 850,000 distinct CDR3 sequences, about 27% seen once. Sequenced material: cultured CD8+ T cells from PBMCs, taken from culture after CMV antigen stimulation. These receptors were collected from a human donor in good health (CMV status not recorded). Some clones in this sample may be carry-over from other donors' samples.

The chain has TRBV10-3 and TRBJ2-2, with D maybe TRBD1 (5 bases). CDR3 size: 15 residues. The V and J ends lost 8 bases and 2 bases respectively, with 15 bases between them. CDR1 and CDR2 from the germline V gene are ENHRY and SYGVKD. CDR3 in amino acids: CAISPDDRNTGELFF. The CDR3 nucleotides read TGTGCCATCTCTCCAGACGACAGAAACACCGGGGAGCTGTTTTTT.

This rearrangement joins TRBV25-1 to TRBJ1-1, with D unclear. Per germline, CDR1 MGHDK and CDR2 SYGVNS. Trimming stripped 6 bases from V and 5 bases from J, with 16 bases between. CDR3 length: 14 residues. DNA for the CDR3: TGTGCCAGCAGACACAAGAGTACTGGGACTGAAGCTTTCTTT. This codes for CASRHKSTGTEAFF.

The J gene is TRBJ2-7, the V gene TRBV20-1, with D uncertain. The germline V and J ends were trimmed by 1 base and 4 bases, with 11 bases remaining between them. Per the germline V gene, CDR1 is DFQATT and CDR2 is SNEGSKA (reference sequence). There are 13 residues in the CDR3. CDR3 bases: TGCAGTGCTAGAGGGACCGTATTTTACGAGCAGTACGTC. As protein: CSARGTVFYEQYV.

The chain combines TRBV14 with TRBJ1-6; D uncertain. Germline V gives CDR1 SGHDN, CDR2 FVKESK. The germline V and J ends were trimmed by 0 bases and 13 bases, with 7 bases remaining between them. This CDR3 has 12 residues. The CDR3 sequence: CASSQDGWPLHF. The CDR3 coding sequence is TGTGCCAGCAGCCAAGATGGGTGGCCCCTCCACTTT.

This clonotype was seen a few times. The rearrangement links TRBV7-8 to TRBJ1-5; the D is unclear. The ends were cut back, 0 bases at V and 9 bases at J, with 9 bases in the middle. Per the germline V gene, CDR1 is SGHVS and CDR2 is FQNEAQ. CDR3 length equals 13 residues. CDR3 in DNA: TGTGCCAGCAGCTTAGCATGGGCCCGGCCCCAGCATTTT. The encoded protein is CASSLAWARPQHF. The entire variable domain, with the rest obtained from reference TRBV7-8 and TRBJ1-5, is as follows: GAGVSQSPRYKVAKRGQDVALRCDPISGHVSLFWYQQALGQGPEFLTYFQNEAQLDKSGLPSDRFFAERPEGSVSTLKIQRTQQEDSAVYLCASSLAWARPQHFGDGTRLSIL.

The chain carries TRBV4-2 and TRBJ2-1, with 10 bases matching TRBD2. CDR3 length: 16 amino acids. Germline lookup yields CDR1 LGHNA and CDR2 YNFKEQ. Unmatched junction bases numbered 6, after V lost 3 bases and J lost 4 bases. CDR3 sequence: CASSQISGGFYNEQFF. The CDR3 nucleotides read TGTGCCAGCAGCCAGATTAGCGGGGGGTTTTACAATGAGCAGTTCTTC.

The chain combines TRBV7-8 with TRBJ2-7; D is uncertain. Trimming removed 5 bases at V and 4 bases at J, with 18 bases between. Germline-derived CDR1 and CDR2 are SGHVS and FQNEAQ. This CDR3 comprises 15 residues. The CDR3 sequence is CASSQTVPLKYEQYV. Here the CDR3 DNA reads TGTGCCAGCAGCCAAACAGTGCCCCTTAAGTACGAGCAGTACGTC.

As for this clonotype: Germline and junction disagree at one end, which may indicate a read error. The chain recombines TRBV7-9 with TRBJ2-5, with a possible D match to TRBD1 (5 bases). This CDR3 region has 15 residues. Looked up from germline, CDR1 is SEHNR and CDR2 is FQNEAQ (reference sequence). The CDR3 sequence: CASSLVQGMGETQYF. The CDR3 coding sequence is TGTGCCAGCAGTTTAGTCCAGGGAATGGGGGAGACCCAGTACTTC.

V and J are TRBV20-1 and TRBJ2-7, with D uncertain. Deletions cut 6 bases from V and 2 bases from J, with 8 bases between. The CDR3 extends over 11 amino acids. The V gene's germline CDR1 is DFQATT and CDR2 SNEGSKA (reference sequence). The CDR3 sequence: CSAVVTYEQYF. The CDR3 DNA sequence: TGCAGTGCGGTCGTTACCTACGAGCAGTACTTC.

This rearrangement joins TRBV15 to TRBJ1-1; no clear D. This CDR3 comprises 13 residues. V dropped 4 bases and J dropped 4 bases, with 10 bases sitting between them. Germline CDR1 is LNHNV and CDR2 is YYDKDF (reference sequence). The CDR3 DNA follows: TGTGCCACCAGCAAAAGGGTAGGCACTGAAGCTTTCTTT. Protein sequence: CATSKRVGTEAFF.

Here the CDR3 DNA reads TGTGCCAGCAGCTCGGAAAGAGGACTACTAGAACGAGATGGCACTGAAGCTTTCTTT. It specifies CASSSERGLLERDGTEAFF. The V and J genes are TRBV11-2 and TRBJ1-1; D gene unclear. Trimming stripped 4 bases from V and 4 bases from J, with 28 bases between. The CDR3 runs to 19 residues. The V gene's germline CDR1 is SGHAT and CDR2 FQNNGV. Looking up the rest from reference TRBV11-2 and TRBJ1-1 gives the full variable domain: EAGVAQSPRYKIIEKRQSVAFWCNPISGHATLYWYQQILGQGPKLLIQFQNNGVVDDSQLPKDRFSAERLKGVDSTLKIQPAKLEDSAVYLCASSSERGLLERDGTEAFFGQGTRLTVV.

The J gene is TRBJ2-2, the V gene TRBV7-9; no definite D call. CDR1 SEHNR and CDR2 FQNEAQ come from the germline V gene (reference sequence). Trimming stripped 5 bases from V and 6 bases from J, with 10 bases between. The CDR3 sequence is 13 residues long. Here the CDR3 reads CASSTPRSGELFF. CDR3 in DNA: TGTGCCAGCAGCACCCCCCGGTCCGGGGAGCTGTTTTTT.

This clonotype has a handful of counts. The chain employs TRBV12-3 or TRBV12-4 and TRBJ1-1; TRBD1 is a possible D gene (6 bases). Trimming removed 6 bases from V and 7 bases from J, with 12 bases in between. This CDR3 is 12 amino acids long. This chain's CDR3 is CASSPTGSEAFF. The CDR3 DNA reads TGTGCCAGCAGCCCCACAGGGAGTGAAGCTTTCTTT.

The CDR3 nucleotides are TGTGCCAGCTCGGAGGTTTACCAAGAGACCCAGTACTTC. This gives the protein CASSEVYQETQYF. The V call is TRBV7-9, the J call TRBJ2-5; perhaps TRBD2 as D (5 bases). The CDR3 totals 13 residues. CDR1 is SEHNR and CDR2 is FQNEAQ in the germline V gene (reference sequence). V shed 8 bases and J shed 0 bases, with 10 bases lying between them.

This clonotype showed up just a few times. The gene calls are TRBV20-1 and TRBJ2-7; D not certain. Trimming left V 0 bases short and J 3 bases short, with 15 bases between. Germline CDR1 and CDR2: DFQATT and SNEGSKA (reference sequence). The CDR3 contains 15 residues. The CDR3 DNA reads as TGCAGTGCTAGAGATGGAGCAGCTGCTTACTACGAGCAGTACGTC. Translation gives CSARDGAAAYYEQYV.

This clonotype was recorded a few times. The gene calls are TRBV27 and TRBJ1-3; no firm D call. CDR3 size: 16 residues. The V gene lost 2 bases and the J gene lost 0 bases, with 11 bases spanning the gap. In germline, CDR1 is MNHEY, CDR2 SMNVEV (reference sequence). The CDR3 coding sequence is TGTGCCAGCAGTTTAACGTGGGGAACCTCTGGAAACACCATATATTTT. This sequence encodes CASSLTWGTSGNTIYF.

This clonotype showed up just a few times. This sequence joins TRBV5-1 and TRBJ1-1; TRBD1 is a possible D gene (6 bases). Trimming took off 0 bases at V and 4 bases at J, with 10 bases between the two ends. This CDR3 region has 14 residues. Germline CDR1 and CDR2: SGHRS and YFSETQ. CDR3 amino acids: CASSLGGASTEAFF. In DNA form, the CDR3 reads TGCGCCAGCAGCTTGGGGGGGGCTAGCACTGAAGCTTTCTTT.

The chain uses TRBV7-9 and TRBJ1-2, with TRBD1 identical over 7 bases. Trimming cost V 5 bases and J 6 bases; bases outside gene matches: 6. Per germline, CDR1 SEHNR and CDR2 FQNEAQ (reference sequence). The CDR3 has 13 residues. CDR3 nucleotide sequence: TGTGCCAGCAGCGACCCGACAGGGAATGGCTACACCTTC. Amino acid sequence: CASSDPTGNGYTF.

V gene TRBV6-8 combines with J gene TRBJ1-5; D is unclear. The CDR3 is 15 residues long. With 0 bases removed from V and 7 bases from J, the gap between germline ends came to 13 bases. Germline V CDR1 and CDR2: MNHGY, SAAAGT. The CDR3 DNA sequence: TGTGCCAGCAGTTACTCAATTGCCCGAAAACAGCCCCAGCATTTT. Protein sequence: CASSYSIARKQPQHF.

The chain links TRBV2 to TRBJ1-1, with TRBD1 as a possible D gene (5 bases). The CDR3 totals 14 residues. V lost 4 bases to trimming and J lost 4 bases, with 13 bases between them. Germline V gene data show CDR1 as SNHLY and CDR2 as FYNNEI. In DNA, the CDR3 is TGTGCCAGCAGTGGATTCAGGGCCGGCACTGAAGCTTTCTTT. Amino acid sequence: CASSGFRAGTEAFF.